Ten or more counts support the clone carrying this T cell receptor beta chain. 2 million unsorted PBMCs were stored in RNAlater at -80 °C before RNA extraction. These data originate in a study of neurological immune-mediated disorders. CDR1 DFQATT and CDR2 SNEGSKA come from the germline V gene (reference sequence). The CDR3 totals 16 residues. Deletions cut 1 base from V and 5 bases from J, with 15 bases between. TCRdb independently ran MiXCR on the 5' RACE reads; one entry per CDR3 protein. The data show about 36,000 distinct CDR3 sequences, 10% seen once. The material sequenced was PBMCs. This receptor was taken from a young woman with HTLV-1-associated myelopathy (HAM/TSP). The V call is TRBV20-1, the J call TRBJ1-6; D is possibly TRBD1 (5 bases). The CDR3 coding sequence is TGCAGTGCTAGAGTTACGGCTGGGGGGGATAATTCACCCCTCCACTTT. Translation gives CSARVTAGGDNSPLHF.